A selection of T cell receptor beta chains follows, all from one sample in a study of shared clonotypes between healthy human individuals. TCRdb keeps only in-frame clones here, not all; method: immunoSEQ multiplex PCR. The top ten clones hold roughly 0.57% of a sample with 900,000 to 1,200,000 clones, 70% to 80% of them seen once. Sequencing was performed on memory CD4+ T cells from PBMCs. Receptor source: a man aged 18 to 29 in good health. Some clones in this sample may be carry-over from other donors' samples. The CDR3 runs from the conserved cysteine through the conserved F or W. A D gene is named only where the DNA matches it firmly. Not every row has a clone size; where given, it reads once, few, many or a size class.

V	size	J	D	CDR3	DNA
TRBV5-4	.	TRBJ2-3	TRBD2	CASSARAGVGDTQYF	TGTGCCAGCAGCGCCCGGGCGGGAGTAGGGGATACGCAGTATTTT
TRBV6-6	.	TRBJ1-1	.	CASSSEYRGNEAFF	TGTGCCAGCAGTTCAGAATACCGGGGCAATGAAGCTTTCTTT
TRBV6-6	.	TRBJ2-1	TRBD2	CASTSSGYNEQFF	TGTGCCAGCACGTCTAGCGGATACAATGAGCAGTTCTTC
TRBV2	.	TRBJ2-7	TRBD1	CASSTGGTGRQYF	TGTGCCAGCAGTACCGGGGGGACAGGGAGGCAGTACTTC
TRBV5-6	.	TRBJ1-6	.	CASSFGTYNSPLHF	TGTGCCAGCAGCTTCGGGACATATAATTCACCCCTCCACTTT
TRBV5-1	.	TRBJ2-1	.	CASSLDLTIRWGDEQFF	TGCGCCAGCAGCTTGGATCTTACGATCCGGTGGGGGGATGAGCAGTTCTTC
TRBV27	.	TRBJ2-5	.	CASSLSGRLQETQYF	TGTGCCAGCAGTTTAAGCGGCAGACTCCAAGAGACCCAGTACTTC
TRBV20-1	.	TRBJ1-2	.	CSAYPLGGYTF	TGCAGTGCGTACCCCCTGGGGGGCTACACCTTC
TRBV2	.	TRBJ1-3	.	CASNGLAGNTIYF	TGTGCCAGTAACGGCTTGGCTGGAAACACCATATATTTT
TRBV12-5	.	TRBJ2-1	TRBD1	CASGLRQGSYNEQFF	TGTGCTAGTGGTTTGAGACAGGGATCCTACAATGAGCAGTTCTTC
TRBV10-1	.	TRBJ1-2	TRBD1	CASSDRQGRGYTF	TGCGCCAGCAGTGACCGACAGGGGAGAGGCTACACCTTC
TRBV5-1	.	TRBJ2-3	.	CASSLGLEKSIDTQYF	TGCGCCAGCAGCTTGGGTCTAGAAAAGAGTATAGATACGCAGTATTTT
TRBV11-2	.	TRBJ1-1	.	CASSSFSGMNTEAFF	TGTGCCAGCAGCTCCTTTAGTGGGATGAACACTGAAGCTTTCTTT
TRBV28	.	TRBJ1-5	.	CASSDTNSNQPQHF	TGTGCCAGCAGTGACACTAATAGCAATCAGCCCCAGCATTTT
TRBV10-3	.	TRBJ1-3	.	CAISESSTVRNTIYF	TGTGCCATCAGTGAGTCGTCGACAGTTAGAAACACCATATATTTT
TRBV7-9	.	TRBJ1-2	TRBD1	CASSLWTGADGYTF	TGTGCCAGCAGCTTATGGACAGGGGCAGATGGCTACACCTTC
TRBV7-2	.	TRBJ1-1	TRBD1	CASSLAVGQAAFF	TGTGCCAGCAGCTTAGCGGTGGGACAGGCGGCTTTCTTT
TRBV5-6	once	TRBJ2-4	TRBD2	CASSPALAENIQYF	TGTGCCAGCAGCCCGGCCCTAGCGGAAAACATTCAGTACTTC
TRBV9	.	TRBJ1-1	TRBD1	CASSVIGQENTEAFF	TGTGCCAGCAGCGTCATTGGACAGGAGAACACTGAAGCTTTCTTT